This T cell receptor (beta chain) is from a study of blood T cell repertoires in COVID-19. Study-level information: T cells, B-cell-depleted T cells, or PBMCs supplied cDNA or gDNA.

Germline CDR1 is MGHRA and CDR2 is YSYEKL. Trimming took 3 bases from V and 7 from J; bases not matched to a gene: 10. The CDR3 totals 16 residues. Using immunoSEQ multiplex PCR, the repertoire was profiled, and TCRdb retains in-frame clones only, with some absent. The table shows 100,000 or so clones, with about nine tenths occurring only once. The source of this sequence is a man in his 60s with acute or convalescent COVID-19. The sample comprised peripheral blood. This chain connects TRBV4-1 to TRBJ2-1; TRBD1 agrees at 9 bases. CDR3 nucleotides: TGCGCCAGCAGCCACTTACCGGGACAGGGTTGGAATGAGCAGTTCTTC. Protein product: CASSHLPGQGWNEQFF.